The source of this T cell receptor beta chain is a study of control samples from healthy donors and cancer patients. TCRdb's copy holds only in-frame clones and misses some; the assay was immunoSEQ multiplex PCR. This sample has 94,000 or so clones; 84% occur once, and the top ten carry about 36%. About this clone itself: Different DNA sequences within this sample yield the same CDR3.

Per germline, CDR1 MNHEY and CDR2 SMNVEV (reference sequence). V gave up 2 bases and J gave up 4 bases, with 12 bases separating them. The CDR3 extends over 14 amino acids. The rearrangement uses TRBV27 and TRBJ2-7; D could derive from TRBD1 or TRBD2 (6 bases each). The sample was PBMCs. This TCR was sampled from a man aged 70 or older with lung cancer. CDR3 protein: CASSLGGPFYEQYF. The CDR3 DNA follows: TGTGCCAGCAGTTTAGGGGGGCCGTTTTACGAGCAGTACTTC.